This T cell receptor beta chain stems from a study of blood T cells in healthy people across ages. The study, taken as a whole, reports: Both higher diversity and more naive CD4+ cells marked long-lived donors when set against aged donors. Diversity figures derived from one million T cells were judged to underestimate the true value.

The second PCR ran about 6 to 12 cycles with a sample-barcoded 5' primer and J-beta primers. Each TCR beta cDNA got a 12-nucleotide random molecular identifier. Each sample yielded at least 3 million CDR3-containing paired-end reads. TCRdb reprocessed the 5' RACE reads via MiXCR and lists one record per CDR3 protein. Of around 2 million distinct CDR3 sequences listed, about 39% are singletons. A remark on this clonotype: Its antigen is not known.

The CDR3 has 19 amino acids. CDR1 is SGHKS and CDR2 is YYEKEE in the germline V gene (reference sequence). J was trimmed by 8 bases and V by 3 bases; bases with no gene match: 24. The chain employs TRBV5-5 and TRBJ1-2, with 8 bases lining up with TRBD1. The clonotype originates from a human donor in good health. The sample taken for sequencing was blood. In DNA, the CDR3 is TGTGCCAGCAGCTCGGCCTTATGGCGGGCAGGGGGCGAGGAAAAAGGCTACACCTTC. It yields the protein CASSSALWRAGGEEKGYTF.